This TCR beta chain was documented in a study of cytomegalovirus exposure and HLA in healthy donors. This clone was seen just once. The target antigen is unknown. The PCR was carried out with 60 Vbeta primers and 13 Jbeta primers. Produced via immunoSEQ multiplex PCR; TCRdb's table is partial and in-frame only. The profile shows approximately 90,000 clones, around 85% of them singletons. The CDR3 consists of 12 residues. Losses at the gene ends were 3 bases for V and 6 bases for J; bases not matched to a gene: 0. Germline-derived CDR1 and CDR2 are WSHSY and SAAADI. Study-level points and caveats: The study carried out a later analysis of TCR beta sequences. It associated under 20,000 of them with specific HLA alleles at a false discovery rate of 0.05. Some TCR beta chains (164 of them) were listed as cytomegalovirus-associated.

The specimen was PBMCs. This clonotype was obtained from a man aged 40-55 years in good health and CMV-seropositive. V gene TRBV10-2 combines with J gene TRBJ2-3; 7 bases map to TRBD2. The CDR3: CASSDSGDTQYF. CDR3 in DNA: TGCGCCAGCAGTGATAGCGGGGATACGCAGTATTTT.